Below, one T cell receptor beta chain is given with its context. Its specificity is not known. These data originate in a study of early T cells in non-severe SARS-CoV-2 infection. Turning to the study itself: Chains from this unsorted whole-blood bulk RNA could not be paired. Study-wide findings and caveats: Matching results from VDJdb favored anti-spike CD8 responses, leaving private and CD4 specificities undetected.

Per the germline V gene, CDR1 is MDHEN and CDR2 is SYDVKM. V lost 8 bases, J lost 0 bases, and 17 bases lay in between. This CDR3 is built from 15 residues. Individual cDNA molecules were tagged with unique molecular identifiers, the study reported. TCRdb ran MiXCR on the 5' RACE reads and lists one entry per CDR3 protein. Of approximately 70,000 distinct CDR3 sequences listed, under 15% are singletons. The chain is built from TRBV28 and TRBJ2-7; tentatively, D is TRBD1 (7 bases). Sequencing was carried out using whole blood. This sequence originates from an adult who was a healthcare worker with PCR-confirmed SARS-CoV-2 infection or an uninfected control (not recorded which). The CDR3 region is CASAPGGTLSYEQYF. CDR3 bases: TGTGCCAGCGCTCCAGGGGGGACCCTCTCCTACGAGCAGTACTTC.